These T cell receptor beta chains were read from a single sample in a study of OX40 agonist ivuxolimab in advanced cancers. The assay was immunoSEQ multiplex PCR, and TCRdb's table has in-frame clones only and misses some. The sample includes about 22,000 clones, 70% to 90% seen only once; the top ten take about a quarter. The sequenced sample was CD4+ or CD8+ T cells sorted from blood, obtained in a trial of the OX40 agonist ivuxolimab. The origin of the receptors is an adult with an advanced solid tumor such as melanoma, head and neck, liver or kidney cancer. Each CDR3 is given with its conserved first and last residue. Each record gives: D gene, clone size, J gene, V gene, CDR3 protein, CDR3 DNA. D genes are given only for firm matches. Not all rows give a size; the values are once, few, many and, for expanded clones, a class.

>.|.|TRBJ1-5|TRBV7-9
CASSFSVNQPQHF
TGTGCCAGCAGCTTCTCCGTGAATCAGCCCCAGCATTTT
>TRBD2|.|TRBJ2-3|TRBV27
CASTRLAGSTDTQYF
TGTGCCAGCACCCGACTAGCGGGAAGCACAGATACGCAGTATTTT
>.|.|TRBJ2-3|TRBV9
CASSVASPHGDTQYF
TGTGCCAGCAGCGTAGCTTCCCCCCACGGAGATACGCAGTATTTT
>.|once|TRBJ2-7|TRBV5-1
CASSLRDPLYEQYF
TGCGCCAGCAGCTTGCGGGACCCCCTGTACGAGCAGTACTTC
>TRBD2|.|TRBJ2-3|TRBV4-3
CASSQDSSGVTDTQYF
TGCGCCAGCAGCCAAGATAGCAGCGGGGTCACAGATACGCAGTATTTT
>.|.|TRBJ2-7|TRBV28
CASTGAASSYEQYF
TGTGCCAGCACTGGGGCCGCCAGCTCCTACGAGCAGTACTTC
>TRBD1|.|TRBJ2-3|TRBV6-5
CASRLTGFADTQYF
TGTGCCAGCAGATTGACAGGGTTCGCAGATACGCAGTATTTT
>.|.|TRBJ2-7|TRBV2
CASSEGEQYF
TGTGCCAGCAGTGAGGGGGAGCAGTACTTC
>.|.|TRBJ2-7|TRBV19
CASKDPGDEQYF
TGTGCCAGCAAGGACCCAGGAGACGAGCAGTACTTC
>.|.|TRBJ1-1|TRBV4-2
CASSQDPGTEAFF
TGTGCCAGCAGCCAAGATCCGGGTACTGAAGCTTTCTTT
>TRBD1|.|TRBJ1-2|TRBV15
CATSRVYGQGAEKGYTF
TGTGCCACCAGCAGGGTTTATGGACAGGGGGCGGAGAAAGGCTACACCTTC
>.|few|TRBJ2-7|TRBV11-2
CASSIQTKHF
TGTGCCAGCAGCATCCAGACAAAGCACTTC
>TRBD1|.|TRBJ1-4|TRBV7-9
CASSIGTVREKLFF
TGTGCCAGCTCTATCGGGACAGTACGAGAAAAACTGTTTTTT
>TRBD2|.|TRBJ2-5|TRBV5-1
CASSLQGGGASQETQYF
TGCGCCAGCAGCTTGCAGGGCGGGGGGGCAAGCCAAGAGACCCAGTACTTC
>.|.|TRBJ2-2|TRBV19
CASSIFYEQFVNTGELFF
TGTGCCAGTAGTATTTTCTACGAACAGTTTGTGAACACCGGGGAGCTGTTTTTT
>.|.|TRBJ2-5|TRBV19
CASSTGTSNWGETQYF
TGTGCCAGTAGTACCGGGACGTCCAATTGGGGGGAGACCCAGTACTTC
>.|.|TRBJ2-7|TRBV11-2
CASSLYEQYF
TGTGCCAGCAGCTTATACGAGCAGTACTTC
>TRBD2|.|TRBJ2-1|TRBV19
CASSSLPPLAGVNEQFF
TGTGCCAGTAGTTCCCTCCCCCCTTTAGCGGGAGTAAATGAGCAGTTCTTC
>.|.|TRBJ2-1|TRBV10-3
CAIRPEAGAKTNEQFF
TGTGCCATCAGGCCGGAGGCGGGGGCAAAGACCAATGAGCAGTTCTTC